What follows is one TCR beta chain and its context. These data originate in a study of blood T cell repertoires in COVID-19. Turning to the study itself: COVID-19 samples, acute and convalescent, were from the United States, Italy and Spain.

V gave up 8 bases and J gave up 6 bases, with 16 bases separating them. Germline values: CDR1 SQVTM, CDR2 ANQGSEA. The CDR3 sequence is 13 residues long. Libraries were prepared by immunoSEQ multiplex PCR; TCRdb keeps only in-frame clonotypes and omits some of them. The sample comprises about 62,000 clones, around 86% of which are singletons, and approximately 0.99% rests with the top ten. This receptor was obtained from a man aged 65 to 85 with acute or convalescent COVID-19. The source material was peripheral blood. The V and J genes are TRBV29-1 and TRBJ2-2, with TRBD1 as a possible D gene (6 bases). This CDR3 is CSTHRQDSGELFF. In DNA form, the CDR3 reads TGCAGCACCCACCGACAGGATTCCGGGGAGCTGTTTTTT.